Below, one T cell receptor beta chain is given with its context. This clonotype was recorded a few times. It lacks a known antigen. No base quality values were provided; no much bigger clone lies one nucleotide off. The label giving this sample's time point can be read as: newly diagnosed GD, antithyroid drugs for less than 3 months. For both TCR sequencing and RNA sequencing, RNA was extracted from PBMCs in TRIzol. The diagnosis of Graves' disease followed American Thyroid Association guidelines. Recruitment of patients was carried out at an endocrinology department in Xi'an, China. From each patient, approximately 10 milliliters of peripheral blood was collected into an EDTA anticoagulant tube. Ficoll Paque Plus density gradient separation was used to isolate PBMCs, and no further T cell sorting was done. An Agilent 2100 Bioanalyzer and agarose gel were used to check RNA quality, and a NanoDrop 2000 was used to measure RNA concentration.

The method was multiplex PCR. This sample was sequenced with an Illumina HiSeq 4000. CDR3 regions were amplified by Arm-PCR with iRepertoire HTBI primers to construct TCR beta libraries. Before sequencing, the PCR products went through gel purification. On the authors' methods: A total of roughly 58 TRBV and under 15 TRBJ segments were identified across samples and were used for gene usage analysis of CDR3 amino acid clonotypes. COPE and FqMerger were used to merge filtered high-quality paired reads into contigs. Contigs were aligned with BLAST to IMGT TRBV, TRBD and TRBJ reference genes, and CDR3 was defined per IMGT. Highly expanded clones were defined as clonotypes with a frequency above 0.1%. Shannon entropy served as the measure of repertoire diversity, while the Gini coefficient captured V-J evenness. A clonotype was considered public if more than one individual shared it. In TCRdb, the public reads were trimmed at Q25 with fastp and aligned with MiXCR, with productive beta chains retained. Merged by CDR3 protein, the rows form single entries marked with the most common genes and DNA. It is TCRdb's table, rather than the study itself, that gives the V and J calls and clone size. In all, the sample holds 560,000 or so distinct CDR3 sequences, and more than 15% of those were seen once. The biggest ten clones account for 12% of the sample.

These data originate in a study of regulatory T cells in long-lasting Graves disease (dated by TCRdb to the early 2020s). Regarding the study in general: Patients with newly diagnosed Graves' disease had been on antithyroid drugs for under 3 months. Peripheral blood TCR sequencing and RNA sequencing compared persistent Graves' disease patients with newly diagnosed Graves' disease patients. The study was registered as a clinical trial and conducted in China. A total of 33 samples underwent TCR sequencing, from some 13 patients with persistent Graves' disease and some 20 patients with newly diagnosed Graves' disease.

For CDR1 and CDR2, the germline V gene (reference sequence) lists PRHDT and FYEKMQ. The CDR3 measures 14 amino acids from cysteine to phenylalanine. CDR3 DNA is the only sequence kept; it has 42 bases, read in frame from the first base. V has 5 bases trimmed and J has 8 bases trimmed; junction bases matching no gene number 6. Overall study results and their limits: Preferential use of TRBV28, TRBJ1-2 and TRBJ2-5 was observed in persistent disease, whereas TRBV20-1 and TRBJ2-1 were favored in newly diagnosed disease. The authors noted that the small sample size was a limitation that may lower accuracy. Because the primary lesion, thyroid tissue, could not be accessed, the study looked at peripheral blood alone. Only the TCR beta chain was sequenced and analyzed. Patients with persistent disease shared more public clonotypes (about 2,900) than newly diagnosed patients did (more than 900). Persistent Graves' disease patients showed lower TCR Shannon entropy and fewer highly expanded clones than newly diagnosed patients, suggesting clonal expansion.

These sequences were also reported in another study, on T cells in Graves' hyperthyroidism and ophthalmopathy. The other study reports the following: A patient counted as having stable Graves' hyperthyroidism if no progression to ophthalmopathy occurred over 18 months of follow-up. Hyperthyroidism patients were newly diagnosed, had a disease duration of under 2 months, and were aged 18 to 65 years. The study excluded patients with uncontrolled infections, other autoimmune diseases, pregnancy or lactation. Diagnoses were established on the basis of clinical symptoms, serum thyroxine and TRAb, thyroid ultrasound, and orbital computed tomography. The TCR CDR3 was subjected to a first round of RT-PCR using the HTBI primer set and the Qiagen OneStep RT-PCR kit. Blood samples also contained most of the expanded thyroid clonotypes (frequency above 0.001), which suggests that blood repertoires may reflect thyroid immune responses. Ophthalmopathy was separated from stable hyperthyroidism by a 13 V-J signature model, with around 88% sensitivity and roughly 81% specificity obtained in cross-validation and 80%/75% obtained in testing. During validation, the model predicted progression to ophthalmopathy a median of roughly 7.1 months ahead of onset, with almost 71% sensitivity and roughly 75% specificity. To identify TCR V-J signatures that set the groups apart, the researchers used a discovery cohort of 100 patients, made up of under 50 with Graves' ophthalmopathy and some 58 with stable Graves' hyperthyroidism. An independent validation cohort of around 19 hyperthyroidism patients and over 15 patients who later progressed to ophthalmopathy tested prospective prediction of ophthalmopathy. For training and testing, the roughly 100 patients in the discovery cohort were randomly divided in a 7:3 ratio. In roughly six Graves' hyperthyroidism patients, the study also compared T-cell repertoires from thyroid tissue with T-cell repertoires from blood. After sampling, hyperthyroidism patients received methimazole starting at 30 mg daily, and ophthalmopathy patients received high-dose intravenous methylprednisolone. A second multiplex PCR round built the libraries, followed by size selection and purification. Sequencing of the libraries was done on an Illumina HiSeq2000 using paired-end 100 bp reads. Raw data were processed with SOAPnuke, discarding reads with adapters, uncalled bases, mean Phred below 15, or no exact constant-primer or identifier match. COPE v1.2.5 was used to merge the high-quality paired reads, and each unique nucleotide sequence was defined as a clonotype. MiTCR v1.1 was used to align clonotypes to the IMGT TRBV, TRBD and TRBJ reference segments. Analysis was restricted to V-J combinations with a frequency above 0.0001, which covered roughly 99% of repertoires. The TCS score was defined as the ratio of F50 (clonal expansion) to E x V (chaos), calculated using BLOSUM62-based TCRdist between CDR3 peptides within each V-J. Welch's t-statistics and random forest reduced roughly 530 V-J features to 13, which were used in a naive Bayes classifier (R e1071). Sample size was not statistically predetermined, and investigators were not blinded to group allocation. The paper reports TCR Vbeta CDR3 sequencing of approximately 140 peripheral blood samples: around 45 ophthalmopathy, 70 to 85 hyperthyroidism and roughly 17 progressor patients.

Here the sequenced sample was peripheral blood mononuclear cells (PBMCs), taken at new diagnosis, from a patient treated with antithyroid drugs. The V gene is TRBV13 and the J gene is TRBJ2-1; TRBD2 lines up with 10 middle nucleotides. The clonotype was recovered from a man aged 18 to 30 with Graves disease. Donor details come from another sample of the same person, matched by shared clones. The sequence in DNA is TGTGCCAGCAGCACAATAGCGGGAGGTCATGAGCAGTTCTTC. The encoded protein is CASSTIAGGHEQFF.